A selection of T cell receptor beta chains follows, all from one sample in a study of long-term antiretroviral therapy in people with HIV. Sequencing used immunoSEQ multiplex PCR; TCRdb keeps in-frame clones, though not all of them. The profile shows tens of thousands of clones, 95% of them singletons. Specimen: unsorted PBMCs, collected 5.3 years after starting antiretroviral therapy. The receptors were sampled from a man aged 45-65 years with HIV. The CDR3 runs from the conserved cysteine through the conserved F or W. Fields, in order: J gene, D gene, CDR3 length, clone size, V gene, CDR3 protein, CDR3 DNA. A D gene is named only where the DNA matches it firmly. Size values are once, few and many counts, or a class for expanded clones, and some rows have none.

J: TRBJ2-7; D: NA; length: 15; size: NA; V: TRBV7-9; CDR3: CASSLGAGSSYEQYF; DNA: TGTGCCAGCAGCTTGGGGGCGGGGAGCTCCTACGAGCAGTACTTC
J: TRBJ2-1; D: TRBD2; length: 17; size: NA; V: TRBV5-6; CDR3: CASLGLAGGSSYNEQFF; DNA: TGTGCCAGCCTGGGACTAGCGGGGGGAAGCTCCTACAATGAGCAGTTCTTC
J: TRBJ2-3; D: TRBD2; length: 15; size: NA; V: TRBV11-2; CDR3: CASRQAGVGTDTQYF; DNA: TGTGCCAGCAGACAAGCGGGGGTCGGCACAGATACGCAGTATTTT
J: TRBJ1-2; D: NA; length: 13; size: few; V: TRBV4-1; CDR3: CASSQGAMGGYTF; DNA: TGCGCCAGCAGCCAAGGCGCGATGGGAGGCTACACCTTC
J: TRBJ2-7; D: NA; length: 14; size: NA; V: TRBV27; CDR3: CASSLNAGTYEQYF; DNA: TGTGCCAGCAGTTTAAACGCAGGGACCTACGAGCAGTACTTC
J: TRBJ1-2; D: NA; length: 12; size: NA; V: TRBV12-5; CDR3: CASGLDITGYTF; DNA: TGTGCTAGTGGTTTGGACATTACCGGCTACACCTTC
J: TRBJ2-1; D: NA; length: 15; size: NA; V: TRBV27; CDR3: CASRVAGGSYNEQFF; DNA: TGTGCCAGCAGGGTAGCCGGGGGCTCCTACAATGAGCAGTTCTTC
J: TRBJ1-2; D: NA; length: 13; size: NA; V: TRBV29-1; CDR3: CSVDARGVGGYTF; DNA: TGCAGCGTTGACGCCCGGGGCGTTGGTGGCTACACCTTC
J: TRBJ2-7; D: TRBD1; length: 14; size: once; V: TRBV6-1; CDR3: CASSPGTAFYEQYF; DNA: TGTGCCAGCAGCCCCGGGACAGCCTTTTACGAGCAGTACTTC
J: TRBJ1-4; D: NA; length: 16; size: NA; V: TRBV6-1; CDR3: CASSEWVGTGREKLFF; DNA: TGTGCCAGCAGTGAATGGGTTGGGACGGGGCGAGAAAAACTGTTTTTT
J: TRBJ2-6; D: NA; length: 15; size: NA; V: TRBV19; CDR3: CASSIAATGANVLTF; DNA: TGTGCCAGTAGTATAGCGGCGACCGGGGCCAACGTCCTGACTTTC
J: TRBJ1-4; D: TRBD1; length: 14; size: NA; V: TRBV27; CDR3: CASSPGQGGEKLFF; DNA: TGTGCCAGCAGTCCAGGACAGGGAGGCGAAAAACTGTTTTTT
J: TRBJ2-7; D: NA; length: 15; size: NA; V: TRBV6-1; CDR3: CASSEAPRALYEQYF; DNA: TGTGCCAGCAGTGAAGCGCCAAGGGCTCTTTACGAGCAGTACTTC
J: TRBJ1-2; D: NA; length: 14; size: NA; V: TRBV5-4; CDR3: CASSSGTPMDGYTF; DNA: TGTGCCAGCAGCTCCGGGACTCCTATGGATGGCTACACCTTC
J: TRBJ1-5; D: NA; length: 14; size: NA; V: TRBV7-8; CDR3: CASSSWVSNQPQHF; DNA: TGTGCCAGCAGCTCCTGGGTGAGCAATCAGCCCCAGCATTTT
J: TRBJ1-3; D: NA; length: 14; size: once; V: TRBV9; CDR3: CASSMRNSGNTIYF; DNA: TGTGCCAGCAGCATGCGGAACTCTGGAAACACCATATATTTT
J: TRBJ1-1; D: TRBD1; length: 14; size: NA; V: TRBV6-1; CDR3: CASSDSRGRTEAFF; DNA: TGTGCCAGCAGTGATTCAAGGGGGCGCACTGAAGCTTTCTTT
J: TRBJ1-1; D: TRBD1; length: 13; size: NA; V: TRBV19; CDR3: CASSLTGGAEAFF; DNA: TGTGCCAGTAGTCTTACAGGGGGGGCTGAAGCTTTCTTT
J: TRBJ2-3; D: TRBD2; length: 17; size: NA; V: TRBV7-3; CDR3: CASSLAATSGTTDTQYF; DNA: TGTGCCAGCAGCTTAGCCGCGACTAGCGGCACGACAGATACGCAGTATTTT
J: TRBJ2-3; D: TRBD2; length: 14; size: once; V: TRBV18; CDR3: CASSPGLRTDTQYF; DNA: TGTGCCAGCTCACCGGGACTACGCACAGATACGCAGTATTTT